These 29 T cell receptor beta chains came from one sample sequenced in a study of early T cells in non-severe SARS-CoV-2 infection. TCRdb independently ran MiXCR on the 5' RACE reads; one entry per CDR3 protein. Among 95,000 to 110,000 distinct CDR3 sequences, more than 9.5% were seen once, and the ten largest hold about 8.1%. Sequences were obtained from whole blood. The origin of the receptors is an adult who was a healthcare worker with PCR-confirmed SARS-CoV-2 infection or an uninfected control (not recorded which).

V usage is TRBV9 and J usage is TRBJ2-4; either TRBD1 or TRBD2 may fit D (5 bases each). V dropped 3 bases and J dropped 2 bases, with 9 bases sitting between them. CDR3 length: 14 amino acids. Germline V CDR1 and CDR2: SGDLS, YYNGEE. DNA of the CDR3: TGTGCCAGCAGCGCTGGGACGTCCAAAAACATTCAGTACTTC. Protein sequence: CASSAGTSKNIQYF.

This clonotype has only a few counts. This chain uses TRBV11-3 with TRBJ2-1; D gene unclear. The CDR3 is 13 amino acids. Germline V lookup: CDR1 SGHNT, CDR2 YENEEA. The V end was cut by 1 base, the J end by 8 bases, with 9 bases between. In nucleotides, the CDR3 is TGTGCCAGCAGCTTAGGATCCCAATATGAGCAGTTCTTC. It codes for CASSLGSQYEQFF.

This clonotype was seen many times. The chain uses TRBV28 and TRBJ2-5; 12 bases match TRBD2. CDR3 length equals 15 residues. Per the germline V gene, CDR1 is MDHEN and CDR2 is SYDVKM. V lost 8 bases to trimming and J lost 1 base; unmatched junction nucleotides: 5. The CDR3 sequence is CASGRTSGAQETQYF. Here the CDR3 DNA reads TGTGCCAGCGGGAGGACTAGCGGGGCCCAAGAGACCCAGTACTTC.

This clonotype was counted at least ten times. J is TRBJ2-1 and V is TRBV3-1; 7 nucleotides agree with TRBD2. Trimming removed 7 bases from V and 7 bases from J; junction bases left unmatched: 13. In germline, CDR1 is LGHDT, CDR2 YNNKEL (reference sequence). CDR3 size: 15 residues. The CDR3 sequence is CASTPSGTTLNEQFF. CDR3 nucleotides: TGTGCCAGCACTCCGAGCGGGACTACTCTTAATGAGCAGTTCTTC.

Worth noting for this clonotype: A read error is possible here, since a much larger clone lies one base away. The rearrangement joins TRBV7-2 to TRBJ2-7; D gene unclear. This CDR3 comprises 16 residues. CDR1 and CDR2 from the germline V gene are SGHTA and FQGNSA. The CDR3 region is CASGLEVGFGHYEQYF. The CDR3 DNA reads as TGTGCCAGCGGCTTAGAAGTCGGCTTCGGTCACTACGAGCAGTACTTC.

Ten or more counts support this clonotype. The chain recombines TRBV20-1 with TRBJ1-3, with a possible D match to TRBD1 (5 bases). Trimming took off 6 bases at V and 4 bases at J, with 7 bases between the two ends. There are 11 residues in the CDR3. Germline CDR1 is DFQATT and CDR2 is SNEGSKA (reference sequence). This CDR3 reads CSAYRGNTIYF. The DNA of the CDR3 is TGCAGTGCGTACAGGGGAAACACCATATATTTT.

The genes are TRBV27 and TRBJ2-2; D is tentatively TRBD1 or TRBD2 (6 bases each). Germline CDR1 reads MNHEY; CDR2 reads SMNVEV (reference sequence). The CDR3 sequence is 15 residues long. V was trimmed by 5 bases and J by 5 bases, leaving 15 bases between them. CDR3 in amino acids: CASSAAGAGTGELFF. DNA for the CDR3: TGTGCCAGCAGTGCAGCAGGGGCGGGGACCGGGGAGCTGTTTTTT.

This chain joins TRBV6-2 or TRBV6-3 and TRBJ1-1; the D is unclear. Trimming left V 6 bases short and J 5 bases short, with 7 bases between. CDR1 is MNHEY and CDR2 is SVGEGT in the germline V gene. The CDR3 loop spans 11 amino acids. Written as DNA, the CDR3 is TGTGCCAGCAGCCTCCAGACTGAAGCTTTCTTT. Protein: CASSLQTEAFF.

The table lists this clonotype with many counts. The genes are TRBV2 and TRBJ1-4; D uncertain. The CDR3 contains 13 residues. V lost 4 bases, J lost 7 bases, and 10 bases lay in between. Germline V gene lookup returns CDR1 SNHLY and CDR2 FYNNEI. The CDR3 region is CASSVGLAEKLFF. CDR3 bases: TGTGCCAGCAGTGTCGGGTTAGCTGAAAAACTGTTTTTT.

The rearrangement joins TRBV7-9 to TRBJ2-3; D remains unclear. CDR1 SEHNR and CDR2 FQNEAQ come from the germline V gene (reference sequence). The V gene lost 5 bases and the J gene lost 0 bases, with 9 bases spanning the gap. The CDR3 is 14 residues long. The CDR3 sequence: CASSGVVSTDTQYF. DNA of the CDR3: TGTGCCAGCAGCGGGGTTGTTAGCACAGATACGCAGTATTTT.

This clonotype was observed a few times. The chain couples TRBV28 to TRBJ2-1; no firm D call. The CDR3 runs to 15 residues. V lost 2 bases and J 9 bases, leaving 17 bases between the germline ends. The V gene's germline CDR1 is MDHEN and CDR2 SYDVKM. The CDR3 DNA follows: TGTGCCAGCAGTTTACCCAGTCGGCGCGATCTTGAGCAGTTCTTC. It is translated as CASSLPSRRDLEQFF.

There are a few counts of this clonotype. The CDR3 protein is CASSKDRALGYGYTF. As DNA, the CDR3 is TGTGCCAGTAGTAAGGACAGAGCCTTGGGCTATGGCTACACCTTC. The V gene is TRBV19, the J gene TRBJ1-2; D might be TRBD1 (6 bases). The ends were cut back, 4 bases at V and 4 bases at J, with 16 bases in the middle. The CDR3 runs to 15 residues. Germline V gives CDR1 LNHDA, CDR2 SQIVND (reference sequence).

The gene calls are TRBV10-2 and TRBJ2-7; TRBD2 agrees at 11 bases. Trimming took 7 bases from V and 6 from J; bases not matched to a gene: 5. CDR3 size: 13 residues. CDR1 and CDR2 from the germline V gene are WSHSY and SAAADI. The CDR3: CASKLAGVSEQYF. In DNA, the CDR3 is TGCGCCAGCAAACTAGCGGGAGTTTCCGAGCAGTACTTC.

At least ten counts were recorded for this clonotype. The chain has TRBV6-5 and TRBJ2-1; the match to TRBD1 covers 10 bases. Germline V gene lookup returns CDR1 MNHEY and CDR2 SVGAGI. CDR3 length: 15 residues. V was clipped by 5 bases and J by 3 bases; unmatched bases: 4. The CDR3 region is CASSPGTGDYNEQFF. The DNA for the CDR3 is TGTGCCAGCAGTCCCGGGACAGGGGACTACAATGAGCAGTTCTTC.

In its sample, this clonotype was seen a few times. V gene TRBV20-1 combines with J gene TRBJ1-6, with 8 positions matching TRBD1. The CDR3 contains 14 residues. Germline loops: CDR1 DFQATT, CDR2 SNEGSKA (reference sequence). Trimming removed 4 bases from V and 8 bases from J; junction bases left unmatched: 7. The CDR3 region is CSAKYRGSHSPLHF. DNA of the CDR3: TGCAGTGCTAAATACAGGGGGTCCCATTCACCCCTCCACTTT.

There are many counts of this clonotype. This rearrangement joins TRBV6-1 to TRBJ2-1; TRBD2 matches at 8 bases. The germline CDR1 and CDR2 sequences are MNHNS and SASEGT. Trimming took 4 bases from V and 4 from J; bases not matched to a gene: 6. This CDR3 contains 15 residues. The CDR3 sequence is CASSVGGGTYNEQFF. As DNA, the CDR3 is TGTGCCAGCAGTGTCGGGGGGGGAACATACAATGAGCAGTTCTTC.

This clonotype was found a few times. The chain couples TRBV2 to TRBJ2-1, with 7 bases that match TRBD1. CDR1 and CDR2 from the germline V gene are SNHLY and FYNNEI. J gave up 5 bases and V 7 bases, and 5 bases lay outside the gene matches. The CDR3 consists of 13 residues. CDR3 sequence reads: CASIIGQDNEQFF. Written as DNA, the CDR3 is TGTGCCAGCATAATTGGACAGGACAATGAGCAGTTCTTC.

This CDR3 is CSAEMLAGRYEQYF. The CDR3 nucleotides are TGCAGTGCTGAAATGTTAGCGGGGAGGTACGAGCAGTACTTC. V usage is TRBV20-1 and J usage is TRBJ2-7, with 8 bases aligning to TRBD2. The junction had 10 bases not matched to a gene; V was cut back by 5 bases and J by 4 bases. Germline CDR1 is DFQATT and CDR2 is SNEGSKA (reference sequence). This CDR3 region has 14 residues.

The chain employs TRBV3-1 and TRBJ2-7; D gene ambiguous. The CDR3 spans 15 residues. Trimming pared 1 base from V and 0 bases from J, leaving 10 bases between. In germline, CDR1 is LGHDT, CDR2 YNNKEL (reference sequence). The CDR3 is CASSQGGLSSYEQYF. The CDR3 DNA is TGTGCCAGCAGCCAAGGAGGCTTAAGCTCCTACGAGCAGTACTTC.

This clonotype has just a few counts. This sequence joins TRBV2 and TRBJ2-5, with D hard to call. The CDR3 covers 11 residues. Trimming left V 8 bases short and J 1 base short, with 5 bases between. CDR1 SNHLY and CDR2 FYNNEI come from the germline V gene. CDR3 nucleotide sequence: TGTGCCAGCCAGAGCCAAGAGACCCAGTACTTC. It specifies CASQSQETQYF. The variable domain in full, with the rest retrieved from reference TRBV2 and TRBJ2-5, is EPEVTQTPSHQVTQMGQEVILRCVPISNHLYFYWYRQILGQKVEFLVSFYNNEISEKSEIFDDQFSVERPDGSNFTLKIRSTKLEDSAMYFCASQSQETQYFGPGTRLLVL.

This clonotype occurred a few times. The V call is TRBV27, the J call TRBJ2-1; weak D call: TRBD2 (7 bases). Germline assignment: CDR1 MNHEY and CDR2 SMNVEV (reference sequence). The length of the CDR3 is 15 residues. The V end lost 6 bases, the J end lost 10 bases, and 22 bases lay between the germline ends. CDR3 DNA sequence: TGTGCCAGCAGCAGGGGAGTCGCTGGGGAGGGCGAGCAGTTCTTC. Amino acid sequence: CASSRGVAGEGEQFF.

This clonotype was seen many times. V gene TRBV30 combines with J gene TRBJ1-2; 7 bases are a match to TRBD1. CDR3 size: 14 residues. Germline lookup yields CDR1 GTSNPN and CDR2 SVGIG (reference sequence). The V segment lost 2 bases and the J segment 5 bases; nucleotides outside the gene matches: 8. CDR3 coding DNA: TGTGCCTGGAGTTCCAAAGGGGGCTGGTATGGCTACACCTTC. Translated: CAWSSKGGWYGYTF.

There are a few counts of this clonotype. V is TRBV19 and J is TRBJ2-2; D possibly corresponds to TRBD2 (6 bases). Germline V gene sequence: CDR1 LNHDA, CDR2 SQIVND (reference sequence). Between the trimmed V and J ends, which lost 3 bases and 7 bases, there was a span of 12 bases. This CDR3 spans 14 amino acids. The CDR3 region has the DNA TGTGCCAGTAGTATGGGGGTCGGGAGCGGGGAGCTGTTTTTT. It specifies CASSMGVGSGELFF.

This clonotype was found many times. The V and J genes are TRBV6-6 and TRBJ2-5; the match to TRBD1 covers 7 bases. Germline-derived CDR1 and CDR2 are MNHNY and SVGAGI (reference sequence). The CDR3 totals 13 residues. V lost 6 bases, J lost 5 bases, and 6 bases stayed unmatched. The CDR3 region is CASRGQTRETQYF. The CDR3 region has the DNA TGTGCCAGCAGGGGACAGACAAGGGAGACCCAGTACTTC.

This clonotype was observed a few times. The CDR3 reads CASSFRGQMMGTDTQYF. CDR3 nucleotide sequence: TGTGCCAGCAGCTTCCGAGGGCAGATGATGGGCACAGATACGCAGTATTTT. The chain recombines TRBV7-9 with TRBJ2-3, with D possibly TRBD2 on 5 matching bases. The CDR3 is made up of 17 amino acids. Germline V lookup: CDR1 SEHNR, CDR2 FQNEAQ (reference sequence). Trimming took 3 bases from V and 1 from J, leaving 17 bases between them.

This clonotype was counted ten times or more. V gene TRBV28 combines with J gene TRBJ1-1, with D maybe TRBD1 (5 bases). The V gene's germline CDR1 is MDHEN and CDR2 SYDVKM. The V end lost 3 bases, the J end lost 4 bases, and 9 bases lay between the germline ends. This CDR3 region has 13 residues. The DNA of the CDR3 is TGTGCCAGCAGTTTGGGGGGAGCCACTGAAGCTTTCTTT. Translating gives CASSLGGATEAFF. The whole variable domain, filled in from reference TRBV28 and TRBJ1-1, reads DVKVTQSSRYLVKRTGEKVFLECVQDMDHENMFWYRQDPGLGLRLIYFSYDVKMKEKGDIPEGYSVSREKKERFSLILESASTNQTSMYLCASSLGGATEAFFGQGTRLTVV.

At least ten counts were recorded for this clonotype. The V call is TRBV6-6, the J call TRBJ2-7; a possible D gene is TRBD2 (6 bases). Trimming pared 8 bases from V and 2 bases from J, leaving 7 bases between. The CDR3 contains 11 residues. From germline, CDR1 is MNHNY and CDR2 SVGAGI (reference sequence). The CDR3 region is CASASAYEQYF. CDR3 sequence (DNA): TGTGCCAGCGCTAGCGCCTACGAGCAGTACTTC.

This clonotype was seen many times. V and J are TRBV12-3 or TRBV12-4 and TRBJ1-5, with unresolved D. The length of the CDR3 is 14 residues. V was pared by 1 base and J by 9 bases, with 13 bases between. The CDR3 sequence is CASSLGVEGSPQHF. CDR3 DNA: TGTGCCAGCAGTTTAGGGGTAGAAGGATCGCCCCAGCATTTT.

This clonotype turned up a few times. The V and J genes are TRBV30 and TRBJ1-1, with D perhaps matching TRBD1 (6 bases). V gave up 3 bases and J gave up 3 bases, with 11 bases separating them. CDR3 length: 13 residues. Per germline, CDR1 GTSNPN and CDR2 SVGIG (reference sequence). The DNA for the CDR3 is TGTGCCTGGAGGAGGGGGGGTCACACTGAAGCTTTCTTT. This codes for CAWRRGGHTEAFF. The variable domain in full, completed from reference TRBV30 and TRBJ1-1, reads SQTIHQWPATLVQPVGSPLSLECTVEGTSNPNLYWYRQAAGRGLQLLFYSVGIGQISSEVPQNLSASRPQDRQFILSSKKLLLSDSGFYLCAWRRGGHTEAFFGQGTRLTVV.